This T cell receptor (beta chain) was retrieved from a study of T-cell reconstitution after alpha-beta-depleted transplantation in children. Germline CDR1 and CDR2: SGHRS and YFSETQ. The J segment lost 1 base and the V segment lost 3 bases, leaving 5 bases of the junction unmatched. The CDR3 length is 15 residues. Unique molecular identifiers were incorporated during preparation of the TCRbeta library. One entry per CDR3 protein results from TCRdb running MiXCR on the PCR reads. The sample yields about 420,000 distinct CDR3 sequences, 11% seen once. The J gene is TRBJ2-7, the V gene TRBV5-1, with 9 bases fitting TRBD1. This TCR came from a human donor who donated a stem cell graft to a child with acute myeloid leukemia. Sequenced material: PBMCs from the stem cell graft donor, taken from the stem cell graft. DNA of the CDR3: TGCGCCAGCAGCTGCGGGACAGGGCGATCCTACGAGCAGTACGTC. Amino acid sequence: CASSCGTGRSYEQYV.